The entry below describes one TCR beta chain. No antigen is known for it. The data were obtained in a study of long-term antiretroviral therapy in people with HIV. General study points: Repertoires with HIV possessed tighter CDR3 length spans than those of controls. Post-ART samples showed increased diversity that remained below transplant donor control levels.

This was the immunoSEQ v3.0 assay at survey level. TCRdb keeps only in-frame clones here, not all; method: immunoSEQ multiplex PCR. In the table there are around 25,000 clones, 85% of which are singletons. Every participant gave one or more pre-ART and two or more post-ART PBMC samples. The CDR3 is 13 amino acids. Germline CDR1 and CDR2: SGHTA and FQGNSA. V trimming: 8 bases; J trimming: 5 bases; junction bases outside the gene matches: 6. The source material was unsorted PBMCs, sampled 2.3 years after starting antiretroviral therapy. The receptor comes from a man between 40 and 49 years old with HIV. This chain uses TRBV7-2 with TRBJ2-1, with 7 bases aligning to TRBD1. CDR3 in amino acids: CASGTGQHNEQFF. Written as DNA, the CDR3 is TGTGCCAGCGGAACGGGACAGCACAATGAGCAGTTCTTC. Using reference TRBV7-2 and TRBJ2-1 for the parts outside the CDR3, the full variable domain is GAGVSQSPSNKVTEKGKDVELRCDPISGHTALYWYRQSLGQGLEFLIYFQGNSAPDKSGLPSDRFSAERTGGSVSTLTIQRTQQEDSAVYLCASGTGQHNEQFFGPGTRLTVL.